This TCR beta chain was found in a study of blood T cell repertoires in COVID-19. Turning to the study itself: The United States, Italy and Spain supplied acute and convalescent COVID-19 samples. T cells, B-cell-depleted T cells, or PBMCs supplied cDNA or gDNA.

Trimming shortened V by 4 bases and J by 0 bases, and 6 bases separated the two germline ends. There are 14 residues in the CDR3. Germline V lookup: CDR1 SGHTA, CDR2 FQGTGA. Original methodology: The authors estimated nucleated cell counts from reference gene primer amplification. Clones were read by immunoSEQ multiplex PCR, and TCRdb kept only the in-frame ones, dropping some. From that table come the V and J calls and clone size; the DNA was used to work out D and trimming. This sample has 45,000 to 65,000 clones, with less than 90% found just once. This clonotype originated in a man at least 80 years old in a cohort sampled during active COVID-19. This rearrangement joins TRBV7-3 to TRBJ2-2; D not resolved. The specimen sequenced was peripheral blood. CDR3 region: CASSSPTNTGELFF. CDR3 coding DNA: TGTGCCAGCAGCTCCCCTACGAACACCGGGGAGCTGTTTTTT.